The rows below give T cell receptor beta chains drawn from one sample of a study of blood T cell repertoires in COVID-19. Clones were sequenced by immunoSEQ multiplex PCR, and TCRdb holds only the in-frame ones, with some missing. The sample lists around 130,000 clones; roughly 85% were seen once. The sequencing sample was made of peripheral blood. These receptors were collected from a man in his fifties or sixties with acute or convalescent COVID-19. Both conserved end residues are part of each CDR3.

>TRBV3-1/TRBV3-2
CASSHWDRVEYGYTF
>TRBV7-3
CASSLTSGDTQYF
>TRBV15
CATSRGRDYSNEQFF
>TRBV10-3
CAIRPQGNGNSPLHF
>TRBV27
CASSPLAGGGNEQFF
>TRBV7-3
CASSSTPSSYNEQFF
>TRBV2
CASSEGGQAPSPYEQYF
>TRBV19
CASSTGGELAGTDEQFF
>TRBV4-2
CASSRATSGRQETQYF
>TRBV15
CATSRDLKPGQGWNYGYTF
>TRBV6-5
CASSYSSGQTEQYF
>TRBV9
CASSVAGPSLNTGELFF
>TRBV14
CASSQGAGWNTEAFF
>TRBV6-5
CASNRQGNTEAFF
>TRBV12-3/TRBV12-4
CASSLRGPQHF
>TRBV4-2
CASSQPTSGGATDTQYF
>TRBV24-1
CATSEAGAPGEQFF
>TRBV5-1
CASSLGRTGTGETQYF
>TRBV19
CASSHSRVDTEAFF
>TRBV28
CASRGLFHYGYTF
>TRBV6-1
CASSETAGAVADTQYF
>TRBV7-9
CARSLVRELAEAFF
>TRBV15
CATSREIYAGSNYGYTF
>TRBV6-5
CASSYVAGSYNEQFF
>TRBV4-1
CASSRPSVGHSNEKLFF
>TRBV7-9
CASSSLRTGEDNSPLHF
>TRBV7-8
CASSLQDRGREQYF
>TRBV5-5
CASSSERQYEQYF
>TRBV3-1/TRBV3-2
CASSPRGGGAFF
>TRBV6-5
CASRARTGAQPQHF
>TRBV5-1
CASSSRTSGGAGAHEQFF
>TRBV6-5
CASSYDGGGTFYGYTF
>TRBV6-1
CASSEGGVRNEQFF
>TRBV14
CASSQQGASGNTIYF
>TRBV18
CASSPGPGQAYGYTF
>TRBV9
CASSVVTGTSVPGELFF
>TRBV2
CASSDSTGGYEQYF
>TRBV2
CASRLDRGLNEKLFF
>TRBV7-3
CASSPGYGNTEAFF
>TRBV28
CAISSGRHGYNEQFF
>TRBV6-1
CASRTGGETFF
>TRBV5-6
CASSLSLGGSGNTIYF
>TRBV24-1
CATSDSQGAHEQFF
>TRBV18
CASSPPSVSNTEAFF
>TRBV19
CASSMGPEAFF
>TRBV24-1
CATSDPSGQVGYNEQFF
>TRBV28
CASNRAGTSGYEQFF
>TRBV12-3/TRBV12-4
CASTLMRNEQFF
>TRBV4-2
CASSPVVGTGGVNYGYTF
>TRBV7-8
CASSLDRALGQPQHF
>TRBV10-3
CAARSTYNYGYTF
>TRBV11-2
CASSLVPGARQPQHF
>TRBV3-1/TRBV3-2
CASSQGQGATPQHF
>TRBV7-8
CATGTGVRSPLHF